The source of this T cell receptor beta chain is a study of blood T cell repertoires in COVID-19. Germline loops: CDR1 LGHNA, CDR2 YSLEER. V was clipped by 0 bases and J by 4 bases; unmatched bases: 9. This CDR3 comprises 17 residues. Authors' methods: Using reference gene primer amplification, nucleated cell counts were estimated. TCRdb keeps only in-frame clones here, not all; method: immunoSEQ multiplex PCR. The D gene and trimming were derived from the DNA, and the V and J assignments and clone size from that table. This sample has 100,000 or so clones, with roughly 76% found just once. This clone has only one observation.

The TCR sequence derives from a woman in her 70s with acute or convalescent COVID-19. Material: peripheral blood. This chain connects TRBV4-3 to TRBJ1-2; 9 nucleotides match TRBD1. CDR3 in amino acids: CASSQDLPGQGVYGYTF. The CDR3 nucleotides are TGCGCCAGCAGCCAAGACCTCCCGGGACAGGGCGTCTATGGCTACACCTTC.